Shown below are 23 T cell receptor beta chains from a single sample sequenced in a study of vaccination and CD4 T cells after COVID-19. With the Oncomine TCR Beta short-read assay, DNA from cultured CD4+ T cells was sequenced. TCRdb used MiXCR to reprocess the PCR reads, holding one entry per CDR3 protein. The sample includes roughly 16,000 distinct CDR3 sequences, about 43% seen only once; the top ten take about 7%. Their target antigens are unknown. Treatment described: roughly ten-day PBMC culture with coronavirus spike peptide pools or control peptides (ViraFEST assay). Sequencing was performed on CD4+ T cells from blood, cultured in vitro, taken after SARS-CoV-2 vaccination. The receptors stem from a human donor who had recovered from COVID-19.

This clonotype was observed a handful of times. The chain employs TRBV20-1 and TRBJ2-1, with D possibly matching TRBD2 (6 bases). CDR3 size: 14 residues. CDR1 is DFQATT and CDR2 is SNEGSKA in the germline V gene (reference sequence). V lost 6 bases and J 6 bases, leaving 18 bases between the germline ends. CDR3 sequence reads: CSAPLPPGLNEQFF. The CDR3, as DNA: TGCAGTGCCCCCCTACCCCCGGGACTCAATGAGCAGTTCTTC.

This clonotype was counted a few times. This CDR3 reads CASRGPRVQTEAFF. CDR3 DNA: TGTGCCAGCAGGGGCCCTAGGGTGCAGACTGAAGCTTTCTTT. The chain is built from TRBV28 and TRBJ1-1; D gene ambiguous. Germline CDR1 is MDHEN and CDR2 is SYDVKM. The CDR3 covers 14 residues. V was pared by 6 bases and J by 5 bases, with 16 bases between.

The table lists this clonotype with a few counts. A junction boundary mismatches the germline segment, possibly from a read error. The chain recombines TRBV7-3 with TRBJ2-1, with D hard to call. CDR3 length equals 13 residues. Germline V gives CDR1 SGHTA, CDR2 FQGTGA. Here the CDR3 reads CASSLTANNEQFF. The CDR3 DNA follows: TGTGCCAGCAGCCTAACAGCGAACAATGAGCAGTTCTTC.

The rearrangement joins TRBV5-1 to TRBJ2-5; weak D call: TRBD2 (6 bases). The CDR3 totals 15 residues. The V end lost 1 base, the J end lost 5 bases, and 15 bases lay between the germline ends. Germline V lookup: CDR1 SGHRS, CDR2 YFSETQ. The CDR3 DNA is TGCGCCAGCAGCTTGTATGCAGGCAGCGGGGAGACCCAGTACTTC. As protein: CASSLYAGSGETQYF.

The chain uses TRBV30 and TRBJ1-3; D gene unclear. With 2 bases removed from V and 3 bases from J, the gap between germline ends came to 2 bases. The CDR3 sequence is 11 residues long. Germline loops: CDR1 GTSNPN, CDR2 SVGIG (reference sequence). The CDR3 nucleotides are TGTGCCTGGAGTCTTGGAAACACCATATATTTT. This codes for CAWSLGNTIYF.

This clonotype was found a few times. The chain joins TRBV2 to TRBJ2-7, with 9 bases lining up with TRBD1. V lost 7 bases and J lost 5; bases outside the gene matches: 9. Germline V lookup: CDR1 SNHLY, CDR2 FYNNEI. This CDR3 spans 14 amino acids. CDR3 sequence reads: CASILTGGIHEQYF. Here the CDR3 DNA reads TGTGCCAGCATTCTGACAGGGGGTATCCACGAGCAGTACTTC.

This rearrangement joins TRBV9 to TRBJ2-7; no definite D call. This CDR3 spans 13 amino acids. The germline V gene encodes CDR1 SGDLS and CDR2 YYNGEE. Trimming left V 4 bases short and J 3 bases short, with 11 bases between. The CDR3 coding sequence is TGTGCCAGCAGCCCCGGGCCTAACTACGAGCAGTACTTC. Encoded protein: CASSPGPNYEQYF.

By sample share, this clonotype is medium-sized. V and J are TRBV9 and TRBJ1-2; weak D call: TRBD1 (5 bases). Trimming cost V 4 bases and J 2 bases, with 6 bases left between them. Germline V CDR1 and CDR2: SGDLS, YYNGEE. CDR3 length equals 12 residues. CDR3 sequence: CASSRDNYGYTF. Written as DNA, the CDR3 is TGTGCCAGCAGCCGGGACAACTATGGCTACACCTTC.

This clonotype was counted a few times. The V gene is TRBV6-1, the J gene TRBJ2-7; D is uncertain. CDR1 and CDR2 (germline): MNHNS, SASEGT. V was pared by 2 bases and J by 10 bases, with 12 bases between. CDR3 length: 12 amino acids. The CDR3 DNA reads TGTGCCAGCAGTGAATCGGTGGGAACACAGTACTTC. This codes for CASSESVGTQYF.

This clonotype qualifies as medium-sized. J is TRBJ2-1 and V is TRBV7-2, with 10 bases aligning to TRBD2. Losses at the gene ends were 5 bases for V and 4 bases for J; bases not matched to a gene: 5. Germline assignment: CDR1 SGHTA and CDR2 FQGNSA. The CDR3 sequence is 15 residues long. The CDR3 DNA reads TGTGCCAGCAGCGTCGGACTAGCGGAGTACAATGAGCAGTTCTTC. Translating it yields CASSVGLAEYNEQFF.

V and J are TRBV4-1 and TRBJ1-1, with D perhaps TRBD1 (5 bases). The V end lost 0 bases, the J end lost 10 bases, and 15 bases lay between the germline ends. Germline CDR1 reads MGHRA; CDR2 reads YSYEKL. The CDR3 is 14 residues long. The CDR3 region is CASSQDQGLVGAFF. The CDR3 DNA follows: TGCGCCAGCAGCCAAGATCAGGGCTTGGTGGGAGCTTTCTTT.

This rearrangement joins TRBV10-3 to TRBJ2-3, with 12 bases aligning to TRBD2. V lost 8 bases and J lost 9; bases outside the gene matches: 9. Per germline, CDR1 ENHRY and CDR2 SYGVKD. The CDR3 extends over 14 amino acids. CDR3 residues: CAIRTSGMGPTQYF. CDR3 coding DNA: TGTGCCATCCGGACTAGCGGGATGGGCCCGACGCAGTATTTT.

J is TRBJ1-5 and V is TRBV21-1. TRBV21-1 is reported as a pseudogene. There are 16 residues in the CDR3. In nucleotides, the CDR3 is TGTGCCAGCAGCAAAAAGGAGGTTTATAGCAATCAGTCCCAGCATTTT. This codes for CASSKKEVYSNQSQHF.

The chain is built from TRBV20-1 and TRBJ1-2; D call uncertain. The CDR3 sequence is 12 residues long. V lost 2 bases and J 3 bases, leaving 7 bases between the germline ends. CDR1 and CDR2 from the germline V gene are DFQATT and SNEGSKA (reference sequence). The CDR3 coding sequence is TGCAGTGCTAGACCCACAGACTATGGCTACACCTTC. Encoded protein: CSARPTDYGYTF.

The rearrangement joins TRBV28 to TRBJ2-2; D is uncertain. CDR3 size: 14 residues. The V end was cut by 5 bases, the J end by 6 bases, with 13 bases between. CDR1 is MDHEN and CDR2 is SYDVKM in the germline V gene. CDR3 coding DNA: TGTGCCAGCAGTCATCCAAGCTGGGCCGGGGAGCTGTTTTTT. Protein: CASSHPSWAGELFF.

The chain uses TRBV27 and TRBJ1-4; D is perhaps TRBD1 (6 bases). This CDR3 comprises 14 residues. Germline values: CDR1 MNHEY, CDR2 SMNVEV (reference sequence). Trimming removed 3 bases at V and 6 bases at J, with 11 bases between. CDR3 protein: CASSFRGGDEKLFF. CDR3 DNA sequence: TGTGCCAGCAGTTTTAGGGGGGGGGATGAAAAACTGTTTTTT.

The chain links TRBV7-9 to TRBJ1-3; D gene unclear. The V gene lost 5 bases and the J gene lost 3 bases, with 8 bases spanning the gap. The CDR3 sequence is 13 residues long. Germline loops: CDR1 SEHNR, CDR2 FQNEAQ (reference sequence). The CDR3 coding sequence is TGTGCCAGCAGCCTTCTCCTTGGAAACACCATATATTTT. It specifies CASSLLLGNTIYF.

The chain links TRBV2 to TRBJ2-3, with D perhaps given as TRBD1 or TRBD2 (5 bases each). The CDR3 consists of 15 residues. V was clipped by 4 bases and J by 0 bases, with 11 bases between them. CDR1 SNHLY and CDR2 FYNNEI come from the germline V gene. For the CDR3, the DNA is TGTGCCAGCAGTGGGGGGTATACTAGCACAGATACGCAGTATTTT. It translates to CASSGGYTSTDTQYF. Filled out from reference TRBV2 and TRBJ2-3, the complete variable domain reads EPEVTQTPSHQVTQMGQEVILRCVPISNHLYFYWYRQILGQKVEFLVSFYNNEISEKSEIFDDQFSVERPDGSNFTLKIRSTKLEDSAMYFCASSGGYTSTDTQYFGPGTRLTVL.

The rearrangement links TRBV12-3 or TRBV12-4 to TRBJ2-7, with D possibly matching TRBD2 (6 bases). V was shortened by 6 bases and J by 3 bases, with 15 bases between the two germline ends. The CDR3 is 14 amino acids. The CDR3 coding sequence is TGTGCCAGCAGGTTGGGGGAGGACTACTACGAGCAGTACTTC. Its protein is CASRLGEDYYEQYF.

This clonotype was observed a few times. V gene TRBV7-2 combines with J gene TRBJ1-1; no reliable D call. The germline V and J ends were trimmed by 0 bases and 0 bases, with 11 bases remaining between them. This CDR3 comprises 16 residues. Germline V gene data show CDR1 as SGHTA and CDR2 as FQGNSA. The CDR3 DNA follows: TGTGCCAGCAGCTTAGCGGGAGGAAACATGAACACTGAAGCTTTCTTT. Encoded protein: CASSLAGGNMNTEAFF.

J is TRBJ1-2 and V is TRBV28; D unclear. The germline CDR1 and CDR2 sequences are MDHEN and SYDVKM. The CDR3 has 13 amino acids. Deletions cut 6 bases from V and 5 bases from J, with 13 bases between. The CDR3: CASSTSGGYGYTF. DNA of the CDR3: TGTGCCAGCAGCACTTCGGGAGGGTATGGCTACACCTTC.

The gene calls are TRBV5-1 and TRBJ2-5; a weak D match, TRBD1 (5 bases). CDR1 is SGHRS, CDR2 YFSETQ, per germline. Trimming pared 4 bases from V and 3 bases from J, leaving 10 bases between. The CDR3 consists of 13 residues. CDR3 DNA sequence: TGCGCCAGCAGCCCCAGGGCAGAAGAGACCCAGTACTTC. Translating gives CASSPRAEETQYF.

The chain links TRBV19 to TRBJ2-2; 7 positions agree with TRBD2. The CDR3 spans 16 residues. V gave up 3 bases and J gave up 1 base; unmatched junction bases: 5. Germline lookup yields CDR1 LNHDA and CDR2 SQIVND (reference sequence). CDR3 sequence reads: CASSIEGGWNTGELFF. In DNA, the CDR3 is TGTGCCAGTAGTATCGAGGGAGGGTGGAACACCGGGGAGCTGTTTTTT.